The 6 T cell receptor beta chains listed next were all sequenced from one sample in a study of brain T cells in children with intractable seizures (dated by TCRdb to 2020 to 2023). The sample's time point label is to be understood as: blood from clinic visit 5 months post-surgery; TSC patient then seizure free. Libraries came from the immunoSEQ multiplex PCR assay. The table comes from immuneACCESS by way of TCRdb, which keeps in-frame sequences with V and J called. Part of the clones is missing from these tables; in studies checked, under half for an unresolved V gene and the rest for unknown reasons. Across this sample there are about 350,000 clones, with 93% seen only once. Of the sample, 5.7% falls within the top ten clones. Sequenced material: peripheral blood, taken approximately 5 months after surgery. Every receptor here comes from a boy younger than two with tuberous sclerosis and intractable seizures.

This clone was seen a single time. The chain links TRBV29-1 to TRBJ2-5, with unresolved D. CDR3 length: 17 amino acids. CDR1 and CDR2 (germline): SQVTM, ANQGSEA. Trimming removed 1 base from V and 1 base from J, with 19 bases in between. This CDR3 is CSVEVNNPRYSQETQYF. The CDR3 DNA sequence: TGCAGCGTTGAAGTGAACAACCCACGCTACTCCCAAGAGACCCAGTACTTC.

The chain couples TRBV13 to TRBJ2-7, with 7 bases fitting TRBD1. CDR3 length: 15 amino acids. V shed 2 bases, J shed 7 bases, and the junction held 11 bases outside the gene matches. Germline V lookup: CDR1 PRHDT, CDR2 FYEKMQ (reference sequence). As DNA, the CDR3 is TGTGCCAGCAGCTTACAACAGGGGCTGTTCGGGGAGCAGTACTTC. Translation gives CASSLQQGLFGEQYF.

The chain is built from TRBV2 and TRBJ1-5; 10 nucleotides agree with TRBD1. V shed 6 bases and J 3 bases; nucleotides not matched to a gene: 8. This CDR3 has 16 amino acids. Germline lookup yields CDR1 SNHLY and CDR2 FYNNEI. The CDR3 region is CASSGDRGFVNQPQHF. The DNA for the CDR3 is TGTGCCAGCAGCGGGGACAGGGGTTTTGTCAATCAGCCCCAGCATTTT.

The CDR3 region is CASSLGQGVSEQYF. The CDR3 DNA reads TGTGCCAGCAGCTTAGGGCAGGGGGTGAGCGAGCAGTACTTC. The rearrangement uses TRBV13 and TRBJ2-7, with TRBD1 matching over 7 bases. Germline CDR1 and CDR2: PRHDT and FYEKMQ (reference sequence). The V and J ends lost 0 bases and 6 bases, in that order; junction bases with no gene match: 5. The CDR3 is 14 residues long.

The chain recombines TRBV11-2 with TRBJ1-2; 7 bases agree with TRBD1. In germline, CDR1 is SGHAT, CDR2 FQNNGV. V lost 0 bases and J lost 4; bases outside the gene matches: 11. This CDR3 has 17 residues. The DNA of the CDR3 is TGTGCCAGCAGCTTAGATCCCACTACAGGGGCTGCCTATGGCTACACCTTC. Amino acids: CASSLDPTTGAAYGYTF.

The CDR3 protein is CATSLGGLTSGANVLTF. In DNA, the CDR3 is TGTGCCACCAGCCTCGGGGGATTGACCTCTGGGGCCAACGTCCTGACTTTC. The J gene is TRBJ2-6, the V gene TRBV15; maybe TRBD2 (6 bases). Trimming left V 5 bases short and J 0 bases short, with 14 bases between. Germline V gene data show CDR1 as LNHNV and CDR2 as YYDKDF (reference sequence). The CDR3 spans 17 residues.